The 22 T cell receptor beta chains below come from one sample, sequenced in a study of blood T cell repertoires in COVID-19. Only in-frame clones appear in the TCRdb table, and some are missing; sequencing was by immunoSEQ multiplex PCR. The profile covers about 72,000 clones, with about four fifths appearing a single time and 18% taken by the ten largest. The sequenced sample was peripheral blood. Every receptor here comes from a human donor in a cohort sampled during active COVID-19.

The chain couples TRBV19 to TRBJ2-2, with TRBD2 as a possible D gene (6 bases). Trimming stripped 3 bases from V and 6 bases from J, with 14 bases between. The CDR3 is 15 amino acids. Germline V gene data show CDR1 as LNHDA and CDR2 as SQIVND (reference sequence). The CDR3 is CASSMGPGVAGELFF. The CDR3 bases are TGTGCCAGTAGTATGGGGCCGGGGGTAGCCGGGGAGCTGTTTTTT.

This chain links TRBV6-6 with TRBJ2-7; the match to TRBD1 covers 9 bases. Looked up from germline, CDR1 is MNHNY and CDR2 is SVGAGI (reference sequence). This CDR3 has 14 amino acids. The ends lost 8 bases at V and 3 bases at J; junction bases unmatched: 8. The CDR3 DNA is TGTGCCAGCCGGGGACAGGGCGTGCTCTACGAGCAGTACTTC. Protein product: CASRGQGVLYEQYF.

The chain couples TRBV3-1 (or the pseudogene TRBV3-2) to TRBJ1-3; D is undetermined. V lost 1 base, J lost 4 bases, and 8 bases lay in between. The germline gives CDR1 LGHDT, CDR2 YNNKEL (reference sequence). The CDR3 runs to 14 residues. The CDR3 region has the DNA TGTGCCAGCAGCCAAGTACAGCTGGGAAACACCATATATTTT. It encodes CASSQVQLGNTIYF.

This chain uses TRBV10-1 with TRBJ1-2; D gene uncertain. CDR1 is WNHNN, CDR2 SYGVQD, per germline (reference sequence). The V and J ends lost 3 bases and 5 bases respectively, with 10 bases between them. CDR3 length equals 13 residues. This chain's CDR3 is CASSESTGYGYTF. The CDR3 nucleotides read TGCGCCAGCAGTGAAAGCACGGGGTATGGCTACACCTTC.

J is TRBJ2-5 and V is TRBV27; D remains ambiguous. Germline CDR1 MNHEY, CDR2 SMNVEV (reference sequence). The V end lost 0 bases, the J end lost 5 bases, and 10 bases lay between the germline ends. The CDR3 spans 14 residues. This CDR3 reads CASSLSASPETQYF. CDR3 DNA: TGTGCCAGCAGTTTATCGGCCTCCCCCGAGACCCAGTACTTC.

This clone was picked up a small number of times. CDR3 DNA sequence: TGTGCCAGCAGCCCGAACTTCGCGTGGGCGAACTATGGCTACACCTTC. This codes for CASSPNFAWANYGYTF. The chain combines TRBV4-2 with TRBJ1-2; no clear D. The germline V gene has CDR1 LGHNA and CDR2 YNFKEQ. This CDR3 spans 16 amino acids. Trimming took 4 bases from V and 2 from J, leaving 17 bases between them.

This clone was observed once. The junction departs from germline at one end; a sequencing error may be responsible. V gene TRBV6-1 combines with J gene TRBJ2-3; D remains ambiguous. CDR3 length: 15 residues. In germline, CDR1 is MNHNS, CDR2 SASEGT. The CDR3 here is CASSEGRLRTDTQYF. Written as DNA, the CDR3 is TGTGCCAGCAGCGAAGGACGGCTGCGGACAGATACGCAGTATTTT.

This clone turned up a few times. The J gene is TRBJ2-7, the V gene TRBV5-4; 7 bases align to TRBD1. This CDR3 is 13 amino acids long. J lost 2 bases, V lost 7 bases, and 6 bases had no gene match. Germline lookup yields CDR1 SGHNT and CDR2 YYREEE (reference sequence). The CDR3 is CASHGQETYEQYF. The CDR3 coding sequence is TGTGCCAGCCATGGACAGGAAACCTACGAGCAGTACTTC.

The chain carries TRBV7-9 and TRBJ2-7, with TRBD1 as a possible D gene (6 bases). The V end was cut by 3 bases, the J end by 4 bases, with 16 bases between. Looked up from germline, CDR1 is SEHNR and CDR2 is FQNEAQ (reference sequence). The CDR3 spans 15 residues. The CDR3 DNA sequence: TGTGCCAGCAGCTTGACAGGTGATGAAGTATACGAGCAGTACTTC. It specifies CASSLTGDEVYEQYF.

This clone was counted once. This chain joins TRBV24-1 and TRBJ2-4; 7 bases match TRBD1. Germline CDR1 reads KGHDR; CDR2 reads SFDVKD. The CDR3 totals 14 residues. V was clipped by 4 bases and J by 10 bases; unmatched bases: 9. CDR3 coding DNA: TGTGCCACCAGTGACCGCCACAGGGGACCTATTCAGTACTTC. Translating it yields CATSDRHRGPIQYF.

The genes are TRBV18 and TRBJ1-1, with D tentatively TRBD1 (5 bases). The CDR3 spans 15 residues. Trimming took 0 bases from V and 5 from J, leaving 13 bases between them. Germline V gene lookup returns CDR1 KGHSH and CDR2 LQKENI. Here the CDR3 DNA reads TGTGCCAGCTCACCACCGTCGGCCGGGGGAACTGAAGCTTTCTTT. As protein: CASSPPSAGGTEAFF.

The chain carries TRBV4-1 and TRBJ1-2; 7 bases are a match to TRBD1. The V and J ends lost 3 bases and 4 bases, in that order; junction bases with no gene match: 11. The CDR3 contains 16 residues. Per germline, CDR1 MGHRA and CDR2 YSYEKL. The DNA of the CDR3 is TGCGCCAGCAGCCACGGACAGGCCGTTCAAAGCTATGGCTACACCTTC. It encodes CASSHGQAVQSYGYTF.

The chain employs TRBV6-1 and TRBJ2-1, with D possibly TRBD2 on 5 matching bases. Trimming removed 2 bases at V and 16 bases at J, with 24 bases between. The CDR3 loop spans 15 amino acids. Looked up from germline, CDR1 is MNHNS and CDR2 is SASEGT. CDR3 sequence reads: CASSEPGDGTSVVFF. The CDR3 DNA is TGTGCCAGCAGTGAACCCGGAGATGGAACTAGTGTCGTTTTCTTC.

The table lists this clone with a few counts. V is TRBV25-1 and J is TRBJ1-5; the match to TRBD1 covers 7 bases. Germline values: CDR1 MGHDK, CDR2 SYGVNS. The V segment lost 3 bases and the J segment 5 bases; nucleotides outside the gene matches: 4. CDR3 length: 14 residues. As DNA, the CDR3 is TGTGCCAGCAGTGATCTAACAGGGGATCAGCCCCAGCATTTT. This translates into CASSDLTGDQPQHF.

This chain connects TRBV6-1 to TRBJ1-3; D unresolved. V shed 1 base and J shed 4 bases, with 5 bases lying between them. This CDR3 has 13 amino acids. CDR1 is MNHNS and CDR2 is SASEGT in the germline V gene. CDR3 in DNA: TGTGCCAGCAGTGAAGTTACAGGAAACACCATATATTTT. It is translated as CASSEVTGNTIYF.

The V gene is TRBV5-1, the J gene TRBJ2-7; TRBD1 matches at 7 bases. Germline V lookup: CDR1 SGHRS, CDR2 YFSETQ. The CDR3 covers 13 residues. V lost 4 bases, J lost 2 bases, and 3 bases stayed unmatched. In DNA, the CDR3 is TGCGCCAGCAGCGACAGGGTTACCTACGAGCAGTACTTC. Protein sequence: CASSDRVTYEQYF. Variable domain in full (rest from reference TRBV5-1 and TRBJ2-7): KAGVTQTPRYLIKTRGQQVTLSCSPISGHRSVSWYQQTPGQGLQFLFEYFSETQRNKGNFPGRFSGRQFSNSRSEMNVSTLELGDSALYLCASSDRVTYEQYFGPGTRLTVT.

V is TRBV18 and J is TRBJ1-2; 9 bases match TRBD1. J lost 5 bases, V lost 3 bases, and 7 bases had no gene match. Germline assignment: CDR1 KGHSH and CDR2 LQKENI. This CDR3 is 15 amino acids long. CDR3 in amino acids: CASSPLGQGDYGYTF. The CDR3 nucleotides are TGTGCCAGCTCACCGCTGGGACAGGGAGATTATGGCTACACCTTC.

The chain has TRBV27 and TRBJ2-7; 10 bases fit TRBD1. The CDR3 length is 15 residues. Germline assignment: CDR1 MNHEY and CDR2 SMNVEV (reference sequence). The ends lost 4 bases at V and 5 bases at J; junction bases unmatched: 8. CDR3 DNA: TGTGCCAGCAGTTCGCGACAGGGGGCCCGTAACGAGCAGTACTTC. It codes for CASSSRQGARNEQYF.

The CDR3 here is CSVDGAHSGNTIYF. CDR3 nucleotides: TGCAGCGTTGATGGGGCACACTCTGGAAACACCATATATTTT. This chain links TRBV29-1 with TRBJ1-3, with D possibly being TRBD1 (5 bases). The V end was cut by 3 bases, the J end by 0 bases, with 9 bases between. CDR3 length equals 14 residues. The germline V gene has CDR1 SQVTM and CDR2 ANQGSEA. The whole variable domain, remainder taken from reference TRBV29-1 and TRBJ1-3, is SAVISQKPSRDICQRGTSLTIQCQVDSQVTMMFWYRQQPGQSLTLIATANQGSEATYESGFVIDKFPISRPNLTFSTLTVSNMSPEDSSIYLCSVDGAHSGNTIYFGEGSWLTVV.

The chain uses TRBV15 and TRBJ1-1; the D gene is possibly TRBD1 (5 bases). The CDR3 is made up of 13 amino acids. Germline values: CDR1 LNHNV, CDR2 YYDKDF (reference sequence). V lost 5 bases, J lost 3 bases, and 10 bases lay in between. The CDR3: CATSASRDTEAFF. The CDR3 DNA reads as TGTGCCACCAGCGCAAGCAGGGACACTGAAGCTTTCTTT.

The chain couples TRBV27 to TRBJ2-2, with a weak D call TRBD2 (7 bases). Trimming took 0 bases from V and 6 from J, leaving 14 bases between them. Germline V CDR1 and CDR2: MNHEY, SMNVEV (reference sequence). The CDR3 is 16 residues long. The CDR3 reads CASSLSGGGGPGELFF. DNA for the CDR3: TGTGCCAGCAGTTTATCAGGGGGAGGGGGTCCCGGGGAGCTGTTTTTT.

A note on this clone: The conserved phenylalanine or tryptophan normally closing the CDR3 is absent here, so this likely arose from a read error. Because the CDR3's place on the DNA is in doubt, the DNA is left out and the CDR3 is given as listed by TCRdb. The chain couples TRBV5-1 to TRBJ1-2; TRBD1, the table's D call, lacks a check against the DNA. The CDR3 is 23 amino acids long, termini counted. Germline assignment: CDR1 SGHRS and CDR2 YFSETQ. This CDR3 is CASSLKGQLPRLCGYTFGSGTPV.